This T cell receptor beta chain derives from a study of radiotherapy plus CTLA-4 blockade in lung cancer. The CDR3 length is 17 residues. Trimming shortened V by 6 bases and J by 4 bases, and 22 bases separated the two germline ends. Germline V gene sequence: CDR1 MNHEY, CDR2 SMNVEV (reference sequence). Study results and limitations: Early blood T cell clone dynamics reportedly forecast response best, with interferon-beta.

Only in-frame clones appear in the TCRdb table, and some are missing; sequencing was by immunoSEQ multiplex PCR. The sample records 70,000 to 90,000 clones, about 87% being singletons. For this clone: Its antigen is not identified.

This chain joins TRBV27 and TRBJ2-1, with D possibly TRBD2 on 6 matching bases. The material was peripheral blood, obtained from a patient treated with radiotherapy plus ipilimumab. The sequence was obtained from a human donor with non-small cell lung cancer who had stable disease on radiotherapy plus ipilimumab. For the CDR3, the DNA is TGTGCCAGCAGGGAACCTAGCGCGAGGGGTTTTTACAATGAGCAGTTCTTC. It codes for CASREPSARGFYNEQFF.